Listed below are T cell receptor beta chains from one sample, sequenced in a study of T-cell memory formation after mild COVID-19. One entry per CDR3 protein results from TCRdb running MiXCR on the 5' RACE reads. The table shows about 190,000 distinct CDR3 sequences, with 27% occurring only once. The sequenced sample consisted of PBMCs or a T cell subset sorted from them (not recorded which). These receptors came from an adult woman who had mild COVID-19 (a few samples of this study predate the infection). Cell type and time point are not known. CDR3s include the opening cysteine and the closing phenylalanine or tryptophan. D genes are given only for firm matches. A row's size may be missing; if present it is once, few, many or a size class.

j_call: TRBJ2-7; v_call: TRBV4-3; clone_size: many; d_call: -; cdr3_nt: TGCGCCAGCAGCCAAGCTCTATACTACGAGCAGTACTTC; cdr3_aa: CASSQALYYEQYF
j_call: TRBJ2-3; v_call: TRBV12-3/TRBV12-4; clone_size: few; d_call: TRBD1; cdr3_nt: TGTGCCAGCAGTTTGCTACAGGGGGAAACAGATACGCAGTATTTT; cdr3_aa: CASSLLQGETDTQYF
j_call: TRBJ2-1; v_call: TRBV20-1; clone_size: -; d_call: TRBD2; cdr3_nt: TGCAGTGCTGCCGGGACTAGAATTGATGAGCAGTTCTTC; cdr3_aa: CSAAGTRIDEQFF
j_call: TRBJ2-5; v_call: TRBV5-1; clone_size: -; d_call: TRBD1; cdr3_nt: TGCGCCAGCAGCCGTTCTTCGACAGGGAAAGAGACCCAGTACTTC; cdr3_aa: CASSRSSTGKETQYF
j_call: TRBJ1-2; v_call: TRBV29-1; clone_size: -; d_call: -; cdr3_nt: TGCAGCGTGATCGGCCCTTATACAGGGTTTGGCTACACCTTC; cdr3_aa: CSVIGPYTGFGYTF
j_call: TRBJ1-1; v_call: TRBV7-8; clone_size: -; d_call: TRBD1; cdr3_nt: TGTGCCAGCAGCTCAGCAGGGGGCTGGGACACTGAAGCTTTCTTT; cdr3_aa: CASSSAGGWDTEAFF
j_call: TRBJ2-7; v_call: TRBV29-1; clone_size: few; d_call: -; cdr3_nt: TGCAGCGTTGAAGAGACAGGGAGGATCTCCTACGAGCAGTACTTC; cdr3_aa: CSVEETGRISYEQYF
j_call: TRBJ2-3; v_call: TRBV30; clone_size: -; d_call: -; cdr3_nt: TGTGCCTGGTGTAGGAGTGCCGCAGATACGCAGTATTTT; cdr3_aa: CAWCRSAADTQYF
j_call: TRBJ2-1; v_call: TRBV4-1; clone_size: -; d_call: -; cdr3_nt: TGCGCCAGCAGCCCCAGTCGGTACAATGAGCAGTTCTTC; cdr3_aa: CASSPSRYNEQFF
j_call: TRBJ2-5; v_call: TRBV3-1; clone_size: -; d_call: -; cdr3_nt: TGTGCCAGCAGCCCCGGCAGCGAGCAAGAGACCCAGTACTTC; cdr3_aa: CASSPGSEQETQYF
j_call: TRBJ2-5; v_call: TRBV7-2; clone_size: few; d_call: TRBD1; cdr3_nt: TGTGCCAGCAGCTCCGGACAGGGGGCTCAAGAGACCCAGTACTTC; cdr3_aa: CASSSGQGAQETQYF
j_call: TRBJ2-1; v_call: TRBV5-1; clone_size: -; d_call: -; cdr3_nt: TGCGCCAGCAGCTACGTCGGACAGTTCGGGGGCAATGAGCAGTTCTTC; cdr3_aa: CASSYVGQFGGNEQFF
j_call: TRBJ2-1; v_call: TRBV7-2; clone_size: few; d_call: -; cdr3_nt: TGTGCCAGCAGCTTAGACGGGAACCCCTACAATGAGCAGTTCTTC; cdr3_aa: CASSLDGNPYNEQFF
j_call: TRBJ2-2; v_call: TRBV6-5; clone_size: -; d_call: -; cdr3_nt: TGTGCCACCTCACCAGGCAGGACCAACACCGGGGAGCTGTTTTTT; cdr3_aa: CATSPGRTNTGELFF
j_call: TRBJ2-1; v_call: TRBV2; clone_size: few; d_call: TRBD2; cdr3_nt: TGTGCCAGCGCCCCGGGACTAGCGGTGTGGAATGAGCAGTTCTTC; cdr3_aa: CASAPGLAVWNEQFF
j_call: TRBJ2-1; v_call: TRBV15; clone_size: -; d_call: TRBD2; cdr3_nt: TGTGCCACCAGCAGGTTACTAGCGGGAGGGTTAAATGAGCAGTTCTTC; cdr3_aa: CATSRLLAGGLNEQFF
j_call: TRBJ2-7; v_call: TRBV2; clone_size: -; d_call: -; cdr3_nt: TGTGCCAGCAGTGAATGGTCCTCACCGGGAGAGCAGTACTTC; cdr3_aa: CASSEWSSPGEQYF
j_call: TRBJ2-3; v_call: TRBV20-1; clone_size: -; d_call: TRBD1; cdr3_nt: TGCAGTGCTAGGAGGGACAGGAGCACAGATACGCAGTATTTT; cdr3_aa: CSARRDRSTDTQYF
j_call: TRBJ2-7; v_call: TRBV6-5; clone_size: few; d_call: TRBD2; cdr3_nt: TGTGCCAGCAGAACCCTAGCGGGAGGGCAGTACGAGCAGTACTTC; cdr3_aa: CASRTLAGGQYEQYF
j_call: TRBJ2-1; v_call: TRBV19; clone_size: -; d_call: TRBD2; cdr3_nt: TGTGCCAGTAGTATAGTAGCGGGAGATCCCAATGAGCAGTTCTTC; cdr3_aa: CASSIVAGDPNEQFF
j_call: TRBJ2-7; v_call: TRBV27; clone_size: -; d_call: TRBD2; cdr3_nt: TGTGCCAGCAGTCCCATGGGGGGGTACGAGCAGTACTTC; cdr3_aa: CASSPMGGYEQYF
j_call: TRBJ2-1; v_call: TRBV12-3/TRBV12-4; clone_size: -; d_call: -; cdr3_nt: TGTGCCAGCAGCCCAAGCTGGCGGAGCTTTTACAATGAGCAGTTCTTC; cdr3_aa: CASSPSWRSFYNEQFF
j_call: TRBJ2-6; v_call: TRBV30; clone_size: few; d_call: -; cdr3_nt: TGTGCCTGGAGTGAGGAGGTCCTGACTTTC; cdr3_aa: CAWSEEVLTF
j_call: TRBJ2-5; v_call: TRBV10-3; clone_size: -; d_call: -; cdr3_nt: TGTGCCATCAGTGACCAGCGGAGTAAAGAGACCCAGTACTTC; cdr3_aa: CAISDQRSKETQYF
j_call: TRBJ1-1; v_call: TRBV5-1; clone_size: -; d_call: -; cdr3_nt: TGCGCCAGCAGACCGACCGGACAGCAGAACACTGAAGCTTTCTTT; cdr3_aa: CASRPTGQQNTEAFF
j_call: TRBJ1-1; v_call: TRBV4-1; clone_size: -; d_call: -; cdr3_nt: TGCGCCAGCAGCCAAACTAGGGTCATGAACACTGAAGCTTTCTTT; cdr3_aa: CASSQTRVMNTEAFF
j_call: TRBJ2-7; v_call: TRBV7-7; clone_size: few; d_call: TRBD1; cdr3_nt: TGTGCTAGCAGCCCCGGGACAGGACGCTACGAGCAGTACTTC; cdr3_aa: CASSPGTGRYEQYF
j_call: TRBJ2-6; v_call: TRBV14; clone_size: -; d_call: -; cdr3_nt: TGTGCCAGCAGCCCTCAGGTTTTAGGGAGGTCTGGGGCCAACGTCCTGACTTTC; cdr3_aa: CASSPQVLGRSGANVLTF
j_call: TRBJ2-1; v_call: TRBV7-6; clone_size: -; d_call: TRBD2; cdr3_nt: TGTGCCAGCAGCTTAGCGGGAGGGCCAGGAAATGAGCAGTTCTTC; cdr3_aa: CASSLAGGPGNEQFF
j_call: TRBJ2-5; v_call: TRBV24-1; clone_size: many; d_call: TRBD2; cdr3_nt: TGTGCCACCAGTGAAGGTTACGGGAGGGCCTCAGAGACCCAGTACTTC; cdr3_aa: CATSEGYGRASETQYF
j_call: TRBJ1-1; v_call: TRBV12-3/TRBV12-4; clone_size: -; d_call: -; cdr3_nt: TGTGCCAGCACTTGGGGGGGGACTGAAGCTTTCTTT; cdr3_aa: CASTWGGTEAFF
j_call: TRBJ2-5; v_call: TRBV20-1; clone_size: -; d_call: TRBD2; cdr3_nt: TGCAGTGCTACCCGTGGGAGCGGGAAGGAGACCCAGTACTTC; cdr3_aa: CSATRGSGKETQYF
j_call: TRBJ1-4; v_call: TRBV27; clone_size: -; d_call: TRBD1; cdr3_nt: TGTGCCAGGCTCCTACAGGGGCGGGAAGAACTGTTTTTT; cdr3_aa: CARLLQGREELFF
j_call: TRBJ1-2; v_call: TRBV10-3; clone_size: -; d_call: -; cdr3_nt: TGTGCCATCAGTGCTACAGATAACTATGGCTACACCTTC; cdr3_aa: CAISATDNYGYTF